This T cell receptor (beta chain) was identified during a study of blood T cell repertoires in COVID-19. Looking at the study overall: Sites across the United States, Italy and Spain contributed samples from acute and convalescent COVID-19. Sources were T cells, B-cell-depleted T cells, or PBMCs; the material itself was cDNA or gDNA.

Germline V gives CDR1 MDHEN, CDR2 SYDVKM. The CDR3 consists of 14 residues. Trimming removed 5 bases from V and 3 bases from J, with 13 bases in between. Those enrolled in Seattle joined during active infection and were followed longitudinally afterward. This clone appeared a few times. Authors' analysis steps: Estimates of nucleated cell counts were drawn from the amplification of reference gene primers. Libraries were prepared by immunoSEQ multiplex PCR; TCRdb keeps only in-frame clonotypes and omits some of them. That table is the source of V, J and clone size, and D and trimming were worked out from the DNA. The sample carries about 300,000 clones, approximately 84% recorded once.

The TCR comes from a human donor with COVID-19, enrolled during active disease. The donor label of this sample is uncertain. This chain joins TRBV28 and TRBJ1-2, with D hard to call. The specimen sequenced was peripheral blood. CDR3 DNA: TGTGCCAGCAGTCCACCCAGCGCGTACTATGGCTACACCTTC. Encoded protein: CASSPPSAYYGYTF.